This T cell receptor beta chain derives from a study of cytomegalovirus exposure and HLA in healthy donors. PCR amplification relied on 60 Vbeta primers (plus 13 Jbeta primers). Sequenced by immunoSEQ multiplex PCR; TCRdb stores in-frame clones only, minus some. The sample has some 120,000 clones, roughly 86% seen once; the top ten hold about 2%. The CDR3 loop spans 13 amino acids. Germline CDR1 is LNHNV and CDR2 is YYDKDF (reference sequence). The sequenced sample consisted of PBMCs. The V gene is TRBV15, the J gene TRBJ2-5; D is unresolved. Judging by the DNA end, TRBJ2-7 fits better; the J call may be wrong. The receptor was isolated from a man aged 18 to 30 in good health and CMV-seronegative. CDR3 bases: TGTGCCACCAGCATATCAACCTCCTACGAGCAGTACTTC. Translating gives CATSISTSYEQYF.